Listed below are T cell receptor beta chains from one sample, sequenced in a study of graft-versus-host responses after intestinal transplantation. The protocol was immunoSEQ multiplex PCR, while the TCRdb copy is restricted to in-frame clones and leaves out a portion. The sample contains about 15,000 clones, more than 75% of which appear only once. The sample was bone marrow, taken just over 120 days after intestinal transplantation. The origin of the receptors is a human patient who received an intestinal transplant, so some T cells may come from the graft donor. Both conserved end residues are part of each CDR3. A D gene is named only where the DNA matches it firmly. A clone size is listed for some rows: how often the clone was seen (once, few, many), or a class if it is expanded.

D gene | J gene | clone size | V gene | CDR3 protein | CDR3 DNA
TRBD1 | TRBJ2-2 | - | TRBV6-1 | CASTPTGDTGELFF | TGTGCCAGCACTCCGACAGGGGACACCGGGGAGCTGTTTTTT
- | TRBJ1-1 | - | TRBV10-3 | CATVKPADRYTEAFF | TGTGCCACCGTTAAGCCAGCGGACAGATACACTGAAGCTTTCTTT
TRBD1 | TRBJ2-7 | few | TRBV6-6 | CASSTLPGQGASEQYF | TGTGCCAGCAGTACCCTCCCGGGACAGGGGGCTTCCGAGCAGTACTTC
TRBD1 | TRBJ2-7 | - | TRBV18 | CASSPGTVLYEQYF | TGTGCCAGCTCACCAGGGACAGTTCTATACGAGCAGTACTTC
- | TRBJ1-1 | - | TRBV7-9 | CASSLGGINTEAFF | TGTGCCAGCAGCTTAGGGGGGATAAACACTGAAGCTTTCTTT
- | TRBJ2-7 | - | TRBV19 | CASSVGTPYEQYF | TGTGCCAGTAGTGTGGGGACCCCTTACGAGCAGTACTTC
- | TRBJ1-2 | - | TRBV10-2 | CASSDGTDLLFGYTF | TGCGCCAGCAGTGACGGGACGGACCTTCTCTTTGGCTACACCTTC
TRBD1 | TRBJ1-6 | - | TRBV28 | CASSLTGGGNSPLHF | TGTGCCAGCAGCCTGACAGGGGGGGGTAATTCACCCCTCCACTTT
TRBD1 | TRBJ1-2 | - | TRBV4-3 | CASSQTGGEVYGYTF | TGCGCCAGCAGCCAAACAGGGGGGGAGGTATATGGCTACACCTTC
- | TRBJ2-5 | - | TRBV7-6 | CASSYTRPGYQETQYF | TGTGCCAGCAGCTATACTAGGCCCGGGTACCAAGAGACCCAGTACTTC
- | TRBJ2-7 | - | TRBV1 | CTSSQGQRGRSYEQYF | TGCACCAGCAGCCAAGGGCAAAGGGGGCGCTCCTACGAGCAGTACTTC
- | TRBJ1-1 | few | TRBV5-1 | CASSLNIGTNEAFF | TGCGCCAGCAGCTTGAACATCGGGACAAATGAAGCTTTCTTT
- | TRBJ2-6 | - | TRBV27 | CASSLWAGANVLTF | TGTGCCAGCAGTTTATGGGCTGGGGCCAACGTCCTGACTTTC
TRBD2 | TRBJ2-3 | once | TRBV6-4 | CASSDSSGSNTDTQYF | TGTGCCAGCAGTGACTCTAGCGGGAGCAACACAGATACGCAGTATTTT
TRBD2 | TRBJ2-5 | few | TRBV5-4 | CASSDQREGRKTQYF | TGTGCCAGCAGCGACCAGCGGGAGGGCCGGAAGACCCAGTACTTC
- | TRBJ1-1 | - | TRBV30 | CAWIPMRGTEAFF | TGTGCCTGGATCCCGATGCGAGGGACTGAAGCTTTCTTT
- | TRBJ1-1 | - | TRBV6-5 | CASSYSPSGNTEAFF | TGTGCCAGCAGTTACTCTCCGAGCGGGAACACTGAAGCTTTCTTT
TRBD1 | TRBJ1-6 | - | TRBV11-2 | CASSLAGTENSPLHF | TGTGCCAGCAGCTTAGCCGGGACAGAGAATTCACCCCTCCACTTT
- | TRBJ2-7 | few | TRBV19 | CASSARDRSYEQYF | TGTGCCAGTAGTGCCCGGGACCGCTCCTACGAGCAGTACTTC
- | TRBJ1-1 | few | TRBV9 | CASSVGGAGTEAFF | TGTGCCAGCAGCGTAGGGGGGGCTGGCACTGAAGCTTTCTTT
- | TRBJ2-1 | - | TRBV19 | CASSIEDSPRGNEQFF | TGTGCCAGTAGTATAGAAGACTCCCCCAGGGGCAATGAGCAGTTCTTC
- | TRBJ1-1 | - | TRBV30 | CAWNRGLGEAFF | TGTGCCTGGAATCGGGGGCTTGGTGAAGCTTTCTTT
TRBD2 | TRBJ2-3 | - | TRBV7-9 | CASSYRTSGRTDTQYF | TGTGCCAGCAGCTATCGGACTAGCGGGAGAACAGATACGCAGTATTTT
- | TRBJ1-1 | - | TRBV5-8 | CASSLTVGGNTEAFF | TGTGCCAGCAGCTTGACCGTCGGGGGGAACACTGAAGCTTTCTTT
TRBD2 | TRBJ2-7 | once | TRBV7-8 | CASTFRLAGEHYEQYF | TGTGCCAGCACCTTCCGACTAGCGGGAGAACACTACGAGCAGTACTTC
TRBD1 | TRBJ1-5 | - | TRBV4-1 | CASSLDRQGGYNQPQHF | TGCGCCAGCAGCCTAGACCGACAGGGAGGCTACAATCAGCCCCAGCATTTT
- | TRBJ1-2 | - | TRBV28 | CASSPFPGHYYGYTF | TGTGCCAGCAGCCCTTTTCCGGGACATTACTATGGCTACACCTTC